This T cell receptor beta chain comes out of a study of shared clonotypes between healthy human individuals. Regarding the study as a whole: There were few donors, and this limited the genetic and exposure-history diversity represented. It was observed that roughly 5.5% of naive CD4 clonotypes were shared across several donors. Naive subsets generally had larger estimated richness than memory subsets.

Clones were sequenced by immunoSEQ multiplex PCR, and TCRdb holds only the in-frame ones, with some missing. The sample holds some 2.1 million clones; less than 95% are singletons and the top ten take 0.85% to 1.2%. Terminally differentiated effector memory CD45RA+ cells were left out of the naive CD8 fraction, which was CD45RO-negative and positively selected for CCR7. Donors comprised healthy HIV-negative adults lacking recent acute infections or vaccinations. Per germline, CDR1 SGHVS and CDR2 FNYEAQ. This CDR3 has 13 residues. With 1 base removed from V and 2 bases from J, the gap between germline ends came to 6 bases. On this clone itself: Its antigen remains unknown.

What was sequenced was naive CD8+ T cells sorted from blood. This sequence was found in a man aged 18 to 35 in good health. This chain links TRBV7-6 with TRBJ2-7; TRBD2 might be the D (5 bases). The CDR3 spells CASSLVGAYEQYF. CDR3 DNA sequence: TGTGCCAGCAGCTTAGTCGGGGCCTACGAGCAGTACTTC.